This entry lists 18 T cell receptor beta chains sequenced from one sample in a study of PD-1 blockade in classical Hodgkin lymphoma. As for time point: newly diagnosed, previously untreated cHL patient sample. The protocol was immunoSEQ multiplex PCR, while the TCRdb copy is restricted to in-frame clones and leaves out a portion. The table has roughly 70,000 clones, more than 85% seen once. Specimen: peripheral blood mononuclear cells (PBMCs). The receptors shown here come from a human donor with classical Hodgkin lymphoma.

The genes are TRBV11-3 and TRBJ2-7; TRBD1 agrees at 8 bases. CDR1 and CDR2 from the germline V gene are SGHNT and YENEEA. CDR3 length: 14 amino acids. V lost 3 bases, J lost 0 bases, and 1 base stayed unmatched. The chain's CDR3 is CASSLGQDSYEQYF. In DNA, the CDR3 is TGTGCCAGCAGCTTGGGACAGGACTCCTACGAGCAGTACTTC.

This clone showed up just once. This sequence joins TRBV28 and TRBJ2-5; 11 bases agree with TRBD2. J was trimmed by 2 bases and V by 4 bases; bases with no gene match: 6. The germline V gene encodes CDR1 MDHEN and CDR2 SYDVKM. The length of the CDR3 is 16 residues. In DNA form, the CDR3 reads TGTGCCAGCAGTTACGGGACTAGCGGATCTCAAGAGACCCAGTACTTC. Protein: CASSYGTSGSQETQYF. The entire variable domain, with the rest obtained from reference TRBV28 and TRBJ2-5, is as follows: DVKVTQSSRYLVKRTGEKVFLECVQDMDHENMFWYRQDPGLGLRLIYFSYDVKMKEKGDIPEGYSVSREKKERFSLILESASTNQTSMYLCASSYGTSGSQETQYFGPGTRLLVL.

This clone has just one count. The chain joins TRBV16 to TRBJ1-1; 9 bases fit TRBD1. The CDR3 is 17 amino acids. Per the germline V gene, CDR1 is KGHSY and CDR2 is FQNENV. V trimming: 6 bases; J trimming: 5 bases; junction bases outside the gene matches: 16. The CDR3 DNA is TGTGCCAGCAGTAGACTTCCGGGACAGGGAAAAGAAACTGAAGCTTTCTTT. It specifies CASSRLPGQGKETEAFF.

The rearrangement joins TRBV5-1 to TRBJ1-1, with D unclear. With 2 bases removed from V and 1 base from J, the gap between germline ends came to 6 bases. The CDR3 runs to 13 residues. Germline V CDR1 and CDR2: SGHRS, YFSETQ. This chain's CDR3 is CASSLVSNTEAFF. The CDR3 nucleotides read TGCGCCAGCAGCTTAGTCTCGAACACTGAAGCTTTCTTT.

The chain carries TRBV30 and TRBJ2-7; D gene uncertain. The CDR3 covers 11 residues. Germline lookup yields CDR1 GTSNPN and CDR2 SVGIG (reference sequence). Trimming removed 4 bases from V and 2 bases from J, with 6 bases in between. The CDR3 protein is CAWTGAYEQYF. The DNA of the CDR3 is TGTGCCTGGACAGGAGCCTACGAGCAGTACTTC.

This chain connects TRBV23-1 to TRBJ1-5; D is perhaps TRBD1 (6 bases). TRBV23-1 has ORF status, its function being uncertain. Trimming left V 2 bases short and J 0 bases short, with 23 bases between. The CDR3 has 20 amino acids. CDR3 residues: CASSQPTPGGRVLSNQPQHF. In nucleotides, the CDR3 is TGCGCCAGCAGTCAACCCACACCTGGGGGGCGGGTCCTTAGCAATCAGCCCCAGCATTTT.

The V gene is TRBV5-1, the J gene TRBJ2-7, with 14 positions matching TRBD2. The V segment lost 2 bases and the J segment 4 bases; nucleotides outside the gene matches: 2. Germline V gene data show CDR1 as SGHRS and CDR2 as YFSETQ. The CDR3 has 15 amino acids. CDR3 protein: CASSFGTSGGYEQYF. The CDR3 bases are TGCGCCAGCAGCTTCGGGACTAGCGGGGGTTACGAGCAGTACTTC.

This rearrangement joins TRBV6-1 to TRBJ1-5; maybe TRBD1 (5 bases). Germline V gene sequence: CDR1 MNHNS, CDR2 SASEGT. The CDR3 is 15 residues long. V was trimmed by 6 bases and J by 0 bases, leaving 12 bases between them. The CDR3 loop is CASSRTGDSNQPQHF. In nucleotides, the CDR3 is TGTGCCAGCAGCCGTACGGGGGATAGCAATCAGCCCCAGCATTTT.

This chain links TRBV5-5 with TRBJ1-1, with TRBD1 as a possible D gene (5 bases). The germline CDR1 and CDR2 sequences are SGHKS and YYEKEE (reference sequence). V lost 4 bases and J 0 bases, leaving 13 bases between the germline ends. The CDR3 contains 15 residues. The CDR3 sequence is CASSPQSTVNTEAFF. CDR3 DNA: TGTGCCAGCAGCCCTCAATCGACAGTGAACACTGAAGCTTTCTTT.

The chain uses TRBV10-2 and TRBJ1-1, with TRBD1 as a possible D gene (6 bases). Trimming removed 5 bases from V and 4 bases from J, with 14 bases in between. The CDR3 runs 14 residues. Per germline, CDR1 WSHSY and CDR2 SAAADI. Here the CDR3 reads CASSPGQLGTEAFF. CDR3 coding DNA: TGCGCCAGCAGTCCCGGACAGCTGGGCACTGAAGCTTTCTTT.

Only one count was recorded for this clone. The chain is built from TRBV28 and TRBJ2-3; D uncertain. V was cut by 3 bases and J by 4 bases, with 8 bases left in between. Germline V lookup: CDR1 MDHEN, CDR2 SYDVKM. The CDR3 is 13 amino acids. CDR3: CASSLNPSDTQYF. For the CDR3, the DNA is TGTGCCAGCAGTTTGAACCCATCAGATACGCAGTATTTT.

Comment on this clone: The junction does not match germline at one end; this may be a read error. DNA for the CDR3: TGTGCCAGCAGCTTAGACGGCCCCGTGAGGTTT. Residues: CASSLDGPVRF. The chain carries TRBV7-9 and TRBJ1-5; D call uncertain. The CDR3 runs 11 residues. Germline CDR1 SEHNR, CDR2 FQNEAQ (reference sequence).

The chain links TRBV9 to TRBJ2-3, with TRBD2 matching 13 bases. Germline CDR1 reads SGDLS; CDR2 reads YYNGEE. V lost 1 base to trimming and J lost 2 bases; unmatched junction nucleotides: 7. The CDR3 consists of 18 residues. For the CDR3, the DNA is TGTGCCAGCAGCGTACACCCCGGGACTAGCGGGGACACAGATACGCAGTATTTT. Translating gives CASSVHPGTSGDTDTQYF.

The chain couples TRBV7-6 to TRBJ2-2; D may correspond to TRBD1 or TRBD2 (6 bases each). Deletions cut 5 bases from V and 7 bases from J, with 20 bases between. Germline V gene data show CDR1 as SGHVS and CDR2 as FNYEAQ. CDR3 length: 16 amino acids. CDR3 DNA sequence: TGTGCCAGCAGCCTCTATTCTGGGGGGCAAGGCGGGGAGCTGTTTTTT. The encoded protein is CASSLYSGGQGGELFF.

In DNA, the CDR3 is TGTGCCAGCAGCTTACATGGATGGGAGCTGTTTTTT. This codes for CASSLHGWELFF. The chain has TRBV11-2 and TRBJ2-2; D is uncertain. The length of the CDR3 is 12 residues. The V and J ends lost 2 bases and 9 bases respectively, with 7 bases between them. Germline V CDR1 and CDR2: SGHAT, FQNNGV.

The chain uses TRBV9 and TRBJ2-7, with TRBD2 matching 10 bases. Unmatched junction bases numbered 5, after V lost 2 bases and J lost 3 bases. The CDR3 extends over 15 amino acids. The germline V gene has CDR1 SGDLS and CDR2 YYNGEE. The CDR3 nucleotides read TGTGCCAGCAGCGTTGGACTAGCGGAGCTCTACGAGCAGTACTTC. It codes for CASSVGLAELYEQYF.

The gene calls are TRBV12-2 and TRBJ1-2. TRBV12-2 is described as a pseudogene. The CDR3 runs to 14 residues. The CDR3 protein is CASRLSSSIYGYTF. In DNA, the CDR3 is TGTGCAAGTCGCCTCAGCTCGTCCATATATGGCTACACCTTC.

Only one count was recorded for this clone. V gene TRBV9 combines with J gene TRBJ1-5; TRBD1 matches 7 bases. Germline trimming cut 3 bases from V and 8 bases from J; bases unmatched to any gene: 8. The CDR3 covers 14 residues. Germline CDR1 reads SGDLS; CDR2 reads YYNGEE. Here the CDR3 DNA reads TGTGCCAGCAGCGCGACAGGGTTTGGGGAGCCCCAGCATTTT. This sequence encodes CASSATGFGEPQHF.